These T cell receptor beta chains were read from a single sample in a study of cytomegalovirus exposure and HLA in healthy donors. The data were produced by immunoSEQ multiplex PCR, yet TCRdb's version contains in-frame clones alone and is incomplete. Of 130,000 to 150,000 clones in the sample, around 80% are singletons; the top ten hold 2% to 2.5%. The source material was PBMCs. The source is a young man in good health and CMV-seronegative. The CDR3 runs from the conserved cysteine through the conserved F or W. A D gene is named only where the DNA matches it firmly. Expanded clones get a size class; other rows say once, few or many, or leave the size out.

d_call: TRBD1
clone_size: NA
v_call: TRBV5-1
j_call: TRBJ2-7
cdr3_aa: CASSFVTGEHYEQYF
cdr3_nt: TGCGCCAGCAGCTTCGTGACAGGGGAACACTACGAGCAGTACTTC

d_call: TRBD1
clone_size: NA
v_call: TRBV6-4
j_call: TRBJ2-5
cdr3_aa: CASWDREVGVETQYF
cdr3_nt: TGTGCCAGCTGGGACAGGGAGGTAGGTGTGGAGACCCAGTACTTC

d_call: NA
clone_size: NA
v_call: TRBV7-8
j_call: TRBJ2-7
cdr3_aa: CASSFGTRTYEQYF
cdr3_nt: TGTGCCAGCAGCTTCGGGACACGGACCTACGAGCAGTACTTC

d_call: NA
clone_size: NA
v_call: TRBV7-9
j_call: TRBJ1-3
cdr3_aa: CASSLAFAADTIYF
cdr3_nt: TGTGCCAGCAGCTTAGCGTTCGCGGCGGACACCATATATTTT

d_call: NA
clone_size: NA
v_call: TRBV11-3
j_call: TRBJ2-7
cdr3_aa: CASSLSSGKTYEQYF
cdr3_nt: TGTGCCAGCAGCTTATCCTCGGGAAAAACCTACGAGCAGTACTTC

d_call: TRBD1
clone_size: NA
v_call: TRBV4-1
j_call: TRBJ2-5
cdr3_aa: CASSHGGQAQETQYF
cdr3_nt: TGCGCCAGCAGCCATGGAGGACAGGCCCAAGAGACCCAGTACTTC

d_call: TRBD1
clone_size: NA
v_call: TRBV27
j_call: TRBJ1-2
cdr3_aa: CASSSGQGDYGYTF
cdr3_nt: TGTGCCAGCAGTTCCGGACAGGGTGACTATGGCTACACCTTC

d_call: NA
clone_size: NA
v_call: TRBV18
j_call: TRBJ2-1
cdr3_aa: CASSPPGIHEQFF
cdr3_nt: TGTGCCAGCTCACCCCCAGGGATACATGAGCAGTTCTTC

d_call: NA
clone_size: NA
v_call: TRBV29-1
j_call: TRBJ1-2
cdr3_aa: CSVVGGFYGYTF
cdr3_nt: TGCAGCGTTGTCGGCGGATTCTATGGCTACACCTTC

d_call: NA
clone_size: NA
v_call: TRBV5-1
j_call: TRBJ2-7
cdr3_aa: CASSSRTYSYEQYF
cdr3_nt: TGCGCCAGCAGCTCAAGGACATACTCCTACGAGCAGTACTTC

d_call: NA
clone_size: NA
v_call: TRBV5-1
j_call: TRBJ2-7
cdr3_aa: CASSRRGGYEQYF
cdr3_nt: TGCGCCAGCAGCAGGCGAGGGGGCTACGAGCAGTACTTC

d_call: NA
clone_size: NA
v_call: TRBV5-6
j_call: TRBJ2-7
cdr3_aa: CASSKFDRFYEQYF
cdr3_nt: TGTGCCAGCAGCAAATTCGACAGGTTCTACGAGCAGTACTTC

d_call: TRBD2
clone_size: NA
v_call: TRBV2
j_call: TRBJ2-1
cdr3_aa: CASSESGLIYNEQFF
cdr3_nt: TGTGCCAGCAGTGAATCGGGACTAATATACAATGAGCAGTTCTTC

d_call: NA
clone_size: NA
v_call: TRBV11-2
j_call: TRBJ2-1
cdr3_aa: CASSPGHSSYNEQFF
cdr3_nt: TGTGCCAGCAGCCCCGGACACAGCTCCTACAATGAGCAGTTCTTC

d_call: TRBD2
clone_size: NA
v_call: TRBV9
j_call: TRBJ2-1
cdr3_aa: CASSVASGGANEQFF
cdr3_nt: TGTGCCAGCAGCGTAGCTAGCGGGGGGGCAAATGAGCAGTTCTTC

d_call: TRBD2
clone_size: NA
v_call: TRBV28
j_call: TRBJ2-7
cdr3_aa: CASSFPLAGGSYEQYF
cdr3_nt: TGTGCCAGCAGTTTCCCTTTAGCGGGGGGATCCTACGAGCAGTACTTC

d_call: TRBD2
clone_size: NA
v_call: TRBV27
j_call: TRBJ2-3
cdr3_aa: CASSPGPQQRGTSGGPATQYF
cdr3_nt: TGTGCCAGCAGTCCGGGACCCCAACAAAGGGGGACTAGCGGGGGGCCCGCTACGCAGTATTTT

d_call: NA
clone_size: few
v_call: TRBV6-6
j_call: TRBJ1-4
cdr3_aa: CASSYSRGGMGEKLFF
cdr3_nt: TGTGCCAGCAGTTACTCGAGAGGGGGTATGGGTGAAAAACTGTTTTTT

d_call: TRBD2
clone_size: NA
v_call: TRBV4-1
j_call: TRBJ2-3
cdr3_aa: CASSPAFGRAKDTQYF
cdr3_nt: TGCGCCAGCAGCCCCGCGTTTGGGAGGGCCAAAGATACGCAGTATTTT

d_call: TRBD2
clone_size: NA
v_call: TRBV10-3
j_call: TRBJ2-5
cdr3_aa: CAIRVAGSETQYF
cdr3_nt: TGTGCCATCAGGGTAGCGGGGTCAGAGACCCAGTACTTC

d_call: NA
clone_size: NA
v_call: TRBV6-6
j_call: TRBJ2-7
cdr3_aa: CASSATSRLGYEQYF
cdr3_nt: TGTGCCAGCAGCGCAACTAGTCGTCTCGGCTACGAGCAGTACTTC

d_call: NA
clone_size: NA
v_call: TRBV2
j_call: TRBJ1-6
cdr3_aa: CASSELYSPLHF
cdr3_nt: TGTGCCAGCAGTGAACTATATTCACCCCTCCACTTT

d_call: NA
clone_size: NA
v_call: TRBV5-1
j_call: TRBJ2-7
cdr3_aa: CASSLGGRVPYEQYF
cdr3_nt: TGCGCCAGCAGCTTGGGAGGTCGGGTCCCCTACGAGCAGTACTTC

d_call: NA
clone_size: NA
v_call: TRBV5-1
j_call: TRBJ2-7
cdr3_aa: CASSLELGPHEQYF
cdr3_nt: TGCGCCAGCAGCTTGGAACTAGGGCCCCACGAGCAGTACTTC

d_call: TRBD2
clone_size: NA
v_call: TRBV5-1
j_call: TRBJ2-1
cdr3_aa: CASSFLQTSGTYNEQFF
cdr3_nt: TGCGCCAGCAGCTTTCTTCAAACTAGCGGGACTTACAATGAGCAGTTCTTC

d_call: TRBD2
clone_size: once
v_call: TRBV29-1
j_call: TRBJ2-1
cdr3_aa: CSVLEGRDSSYNEQFF
cdr3_nt: TGCAGCGTTTTAGAGGGGAGGGACTCGTCCTACAATGAGCAGTTCTTC

d_call: TRBD1
clone_size: NA
v_call: TRBV18
j_call: TRBJ2-7
cdr3_aa: CASSFRDSYEQYF
cdr3_nt: TGTGCCAGCTCTTTCCGGGACAGCTACGAGCAGTACTTC

d_call: NA
clone_size: NA
v_call: TRBV6-6
j_call: TRBJ1-5
cdr3_aa: CASSYGGAGNQPQHF
cdr3_nt: TGTGCCAGCAGTTACGGGGGGGCCGGCAATCAGCCCCAGCATTTT